This TCR beta chain derives from a study of cytomegalovirus exposure and HLA in healthy donors. Whole-study context: In a later analysis, the 120 or so validation repertoires were reported to have used the same platform as the 550 to 850 first-cohort repertoires.

In the case of this clone: Its matching antigen is unknown.

V lost 4 bases, J lost 2 bases, and 10 bases lay in between. Germline-derived CDR1 and CDR2 are WSHSY and SAAADI. The CDR3 contains 14 residues. The study, taken as a whole, reports: Subsequent analysis revealed that first-cohort TCR clusters tended to co-occur in the 120 or so validation repertoires. Among TCR sequences, most were rare, though some public TCRs appeared in many donors.

Separate from the roughly 700-subject first cohort, the approximately 130-subject validation cohort was the one that the donors belonged to. Profiled with immunoSEQ multiplex PCR; TCRdb holds only in-frame clones, not every one. The repertoire holds some 90,000 clones, with about 83% as singletons. The rearrangement joins TRBV10-2 to TRBJ2-3, with D tentatively TRBD1 (6 bases). The receptor was isolated from a woman aged 25-40 years in good health and CMV-seronegative. Material: PBMCs. The CDR3 here is CASSVYRDTDTQYF. CDR3 nucleotide sequence: TGCGCCAGCAGTGTGTACAGGGACACAGATACGCAGTATTTT.